This TCR beta chain comes out of a study of breast tumors, draining lymph nodes, adjacent tissues (dated by TCRdb to 2016 to 2018). About the investigation overall: The study compared TCR beta repertoires across tumor, adjacent nontumor tissue and axillary lymph nodes from breast cancer patients. In human breast cancer, the study set out to assess how tumor, surrounding tissue and draining lymph node repertoires relate to one another and whether T cells might be exchanged between them. The investigation overall reported the following: The conclusion that tumor T cells originate in lymph nodes was presented as consistent with a hypothesis rather than as directly demonstrated. The data were judged consistent with most tumor T cells deriving from the lymph node and then expanding within tumor tissue. Tumor T-cell repertoires showed less diversity than lymph node repertoires and more diversity than nontumor tissue repertoires, and tumor T-cell repertoires showed preferential V and J gene usage. Tumor and nontumor tissue repertoires were significantly more similar in luminal-like than in basal-like breast cancer.

As for this clonotype: Its antigen is unknown. Base quality data are lacking; no much larger clone is found one base away.

Sequencer: Illumina HiSeq 2000. TCR beta chain libraries were generated by multiplex PCR amplification. The amplified TCR beta chain products were analyzed by high-throughput sequencing. TCRdb itself trimmed the public reads at Q25 with fastp, ran MiXCR and retained productive beta chains. Rows are unified per CDR3 protein, each entry keeping the most common DNA and genes. A total of approximately 210,000 distinct CDR3 sequences appear in this sample, 32% of them only once. About 1.4% of the sample rests with the top ten. The germline ends are 23 bases apart after V is trimmed by 3 bases and J by 5 bases. Its CDR3 holds 18 amino acids, cysteine through phenylalanine. The retained sequence is limited to the CDR3, 54 bases, with the frame set at the first base. CDR1 and CDR2, per the germline V gene (reference sequence), are LNHNV and YYDKDF. The axillary draining lymph nodes of breast cancer patients were the source of the lymph node samples.

The specimen sequenced was axillary lymph node tissue. The rearrangement combines TRBV15 with TRBJ2-1; the D gene is tentatively TRBD1 or TRBD2, each matching 5 bases. This receptor was obtained from a female donor with breast cancer. Some clones in this sample may be carry-over from other donors' samples. At the DNA level, the sequence is TGTGCCACCAGCAGCTTACACTCAGGGACCCCCACCGACAATGAGCAGTTCTTC. The translation is CATSSLHSGTPTDNEQFF.